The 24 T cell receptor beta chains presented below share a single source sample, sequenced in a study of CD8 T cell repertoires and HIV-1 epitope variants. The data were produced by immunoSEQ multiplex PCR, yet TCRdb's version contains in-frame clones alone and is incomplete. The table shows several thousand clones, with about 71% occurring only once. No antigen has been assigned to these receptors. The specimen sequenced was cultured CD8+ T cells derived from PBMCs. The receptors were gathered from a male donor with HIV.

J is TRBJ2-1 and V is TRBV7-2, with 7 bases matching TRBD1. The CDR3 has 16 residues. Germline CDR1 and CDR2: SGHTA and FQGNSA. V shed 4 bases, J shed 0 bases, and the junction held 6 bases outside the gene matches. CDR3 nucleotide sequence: TGTGCCAGCAGCTCCCGGACAGGAAGCTCCTACAATGAGCAGTTCTTC. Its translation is CASSSRTGSSYNEQFF.

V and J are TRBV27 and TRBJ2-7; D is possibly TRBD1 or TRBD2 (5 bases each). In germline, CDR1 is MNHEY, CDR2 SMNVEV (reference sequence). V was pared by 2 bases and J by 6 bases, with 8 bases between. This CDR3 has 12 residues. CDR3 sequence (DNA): TGTGCCAGCAGTTTAGGGGGTAGCGAGCAGTACTTC. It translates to CASSLGGSEQYF.

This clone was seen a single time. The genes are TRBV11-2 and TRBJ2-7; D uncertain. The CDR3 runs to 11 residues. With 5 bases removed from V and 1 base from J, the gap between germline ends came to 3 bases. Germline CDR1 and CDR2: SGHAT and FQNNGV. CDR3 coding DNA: TGTGCCAGCAGCGCTTCCTACGAGCAGTACTTC. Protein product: CASSASYEQYF.

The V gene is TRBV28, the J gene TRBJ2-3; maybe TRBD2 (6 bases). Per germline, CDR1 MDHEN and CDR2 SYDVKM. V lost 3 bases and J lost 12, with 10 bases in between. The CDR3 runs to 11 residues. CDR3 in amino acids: CASSFGLPQYF. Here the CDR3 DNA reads TGTGCCAGCAGTTTCGGACTACCCCAGTATTTT.

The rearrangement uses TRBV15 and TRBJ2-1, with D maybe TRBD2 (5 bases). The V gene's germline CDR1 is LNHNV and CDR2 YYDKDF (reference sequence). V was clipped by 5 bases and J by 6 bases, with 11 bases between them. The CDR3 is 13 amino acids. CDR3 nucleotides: TGTGCCACCAGCCCCGGGGATTCCAATGAGCAGTTCTTC. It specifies CATSPGDSNEQFF.

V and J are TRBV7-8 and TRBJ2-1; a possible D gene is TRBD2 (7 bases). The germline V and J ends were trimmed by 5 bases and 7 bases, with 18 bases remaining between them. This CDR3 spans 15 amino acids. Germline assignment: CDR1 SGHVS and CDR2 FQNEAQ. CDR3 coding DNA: TGTGCCAGCAGCCCTCTTACGGGGGGCCTAAATGAGCAGTTCTTC. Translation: CASSPLTGGLNEQFF.

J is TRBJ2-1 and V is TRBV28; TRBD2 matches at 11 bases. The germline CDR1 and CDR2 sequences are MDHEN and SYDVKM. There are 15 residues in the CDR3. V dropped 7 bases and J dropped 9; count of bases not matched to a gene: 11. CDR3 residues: CASMFIAGGLPEQFF. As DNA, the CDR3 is TGTGCCAGCATGTTTATAGCGGGGGGGCTTCCTGAGCAGTTCTTC.

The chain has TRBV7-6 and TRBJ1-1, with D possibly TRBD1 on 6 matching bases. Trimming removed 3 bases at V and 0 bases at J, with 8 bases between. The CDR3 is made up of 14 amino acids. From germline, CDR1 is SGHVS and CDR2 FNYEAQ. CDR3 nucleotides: TGTGCCAGCAGCTTGGGGGGCCTGAACACTGAAGCTTTCTTT. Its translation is CASSLGGLNTEAFF.

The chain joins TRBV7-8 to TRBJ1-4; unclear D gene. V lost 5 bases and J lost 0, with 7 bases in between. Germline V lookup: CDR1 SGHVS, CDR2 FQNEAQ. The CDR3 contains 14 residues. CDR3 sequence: CASSQFATNEKLFF. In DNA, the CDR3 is TGTGCCAGCAGCCAATTCGCAACTAATGAAAAACTGTTTTTT.

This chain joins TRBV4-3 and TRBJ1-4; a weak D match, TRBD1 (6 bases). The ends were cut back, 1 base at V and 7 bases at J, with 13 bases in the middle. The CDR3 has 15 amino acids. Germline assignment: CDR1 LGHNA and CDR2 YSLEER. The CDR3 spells CASSQGTGKSEKLFF. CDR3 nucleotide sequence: TGCGCCAGCAGCCAAGGAACAGGGAAAAGTGAAAAACTGTTTTTT.

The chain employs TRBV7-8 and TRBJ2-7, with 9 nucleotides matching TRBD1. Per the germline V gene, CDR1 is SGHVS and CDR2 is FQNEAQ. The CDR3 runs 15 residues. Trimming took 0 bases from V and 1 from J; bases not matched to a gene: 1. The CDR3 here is CASSLAGTGSYEQYF. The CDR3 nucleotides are TGTGCCAGCAGCTTAGCTGGGACAGGGTCCTACGAGCAGTACTTC.

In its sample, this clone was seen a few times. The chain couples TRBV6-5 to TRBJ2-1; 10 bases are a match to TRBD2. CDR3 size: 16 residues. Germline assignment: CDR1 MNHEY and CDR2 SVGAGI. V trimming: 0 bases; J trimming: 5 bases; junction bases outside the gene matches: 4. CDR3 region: CASSYSPSGGHNEQFF. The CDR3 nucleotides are TGTGCCAGCAGTTACTCGCCTAGCGGGGGACACAATGAGCAGTTCTTC.

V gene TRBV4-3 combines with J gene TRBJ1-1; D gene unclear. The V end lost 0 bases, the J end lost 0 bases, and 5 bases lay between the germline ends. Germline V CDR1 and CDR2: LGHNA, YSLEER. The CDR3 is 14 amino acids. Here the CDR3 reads CASSQEPMNTEAFF. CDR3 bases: TGCGCCAGCAGCCAAGAACCCATGAACACTGAAGCTTTCTTT.

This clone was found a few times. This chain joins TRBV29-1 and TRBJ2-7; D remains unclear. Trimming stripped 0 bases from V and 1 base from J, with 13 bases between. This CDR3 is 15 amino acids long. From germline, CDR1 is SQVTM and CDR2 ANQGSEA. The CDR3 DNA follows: TGCAGCGTTGAAGAGGAAACACGATATTCCTACGAGCAGTACTTC. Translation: CSVEEETRYSYEQYF.

CDR3 sequence (DNA): TGTGCCAGCAGCTTAGATGACCGGGACAGGGTTAAGAATCAGCCCCAGCATTTT. Protein product: CASSLDDRDRVKNQPQHF. V and J are TRBV11-3 and TRBJ1-5; 9 bases are shared with TRBD1. Per germline, CDR1 SGHNT and CDR2 YENEEA. The junction had 10 bases not matched to a gene; V was cut back by 0 bases and J by 4 bases. This CDR3 has 18 amino acids.

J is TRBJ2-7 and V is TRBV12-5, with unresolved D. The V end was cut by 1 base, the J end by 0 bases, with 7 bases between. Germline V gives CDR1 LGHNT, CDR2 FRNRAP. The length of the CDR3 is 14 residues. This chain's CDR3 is CASGLAGHSYEQYF. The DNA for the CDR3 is TGTGCTAGTGGTTTGGCCGGGCACTCCTACGAGCAGTACTTC.

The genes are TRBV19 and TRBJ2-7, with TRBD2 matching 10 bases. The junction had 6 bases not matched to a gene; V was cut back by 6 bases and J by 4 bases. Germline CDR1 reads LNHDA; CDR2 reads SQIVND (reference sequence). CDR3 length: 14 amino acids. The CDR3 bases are TGTGCCAGTAGATCGACTAGCGGGCAATACGAGCAGTACTTC. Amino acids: CASRSTSGQYEQYF.

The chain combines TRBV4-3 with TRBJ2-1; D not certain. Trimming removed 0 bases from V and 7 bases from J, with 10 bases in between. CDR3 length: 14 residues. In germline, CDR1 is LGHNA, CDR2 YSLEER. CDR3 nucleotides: TGCGCCAGCAGCCAAGATACAGAAGGAAATGAGCAGTTCTTC. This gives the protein CASSQDTEGNEQFF.

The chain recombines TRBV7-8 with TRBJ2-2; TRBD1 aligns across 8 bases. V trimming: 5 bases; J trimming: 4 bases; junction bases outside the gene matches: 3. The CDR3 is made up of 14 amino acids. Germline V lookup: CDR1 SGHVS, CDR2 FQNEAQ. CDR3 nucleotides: TGTGCCAGCAGCCCGACAGGGGCCACCGGGGAGCTGTTTTTT. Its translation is CASSPTGATGELFF.

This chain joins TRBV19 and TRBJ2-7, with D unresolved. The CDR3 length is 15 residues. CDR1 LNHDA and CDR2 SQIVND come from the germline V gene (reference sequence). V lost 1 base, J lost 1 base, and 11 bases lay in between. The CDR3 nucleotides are TGTGCCAGTAGTATAGGTCAAATCAGGTCCTACGAGCAGTACTTC. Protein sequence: CASSIGQIRSYEQYF.

The CDR3 sequence: CASGAGGNTDTQYF. The CDR3 nucleotides are TGTGCCAGCGGAGCGGGGGGGAACACAGATACGCAGTATTTT. The V gene is TRBV7-3, the J gene TRBJ2-3; 10 bases are a match to TRBD2. The CDR3 is 14 residues long. Trimming removed 8 bases from V and 2 bases from J; junction bases left unmatched: 4. Germline values: CDR1 SGHTA, CDR2 FQGTGA. The full variable domain, rest sourced from reference TRBV7-3 and TRBJ2-3, is GAGVSQTPSNKVTEKGKYVELRCDPISGHTALYWYRQSLGQGPEFLIYFQGTGAADDSGLPNDRFFAVRPEGSVSTLKIQRTERGDSAVYLCASGAGGNTDTQYFGPGTRLTVL.

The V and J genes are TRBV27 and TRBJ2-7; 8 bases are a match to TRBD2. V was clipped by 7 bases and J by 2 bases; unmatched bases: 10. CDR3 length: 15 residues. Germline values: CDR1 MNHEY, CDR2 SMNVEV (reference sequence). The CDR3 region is CASKRGSGGPYEQYF. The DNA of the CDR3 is TGTGCCAGCAAGAGGGGAAGCGGGGGACCCTACGAGCAGTACTTC.

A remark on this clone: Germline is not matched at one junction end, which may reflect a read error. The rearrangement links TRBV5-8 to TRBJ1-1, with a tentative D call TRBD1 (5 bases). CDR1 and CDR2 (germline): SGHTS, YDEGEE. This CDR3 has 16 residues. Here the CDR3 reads CASSQDVGQGNTEAFF. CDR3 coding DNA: TGCGCCAGCAGCCAAGATGTTGGGCAGGGGAACACTGAAGCTTTCTTT.

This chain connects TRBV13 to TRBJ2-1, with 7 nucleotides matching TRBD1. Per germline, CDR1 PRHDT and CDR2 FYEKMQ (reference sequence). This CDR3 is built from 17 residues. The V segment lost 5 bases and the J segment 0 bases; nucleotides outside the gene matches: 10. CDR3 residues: CASSVNRGSGSYNEQFF. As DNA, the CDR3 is TGTGCCAGCAGCGTAAACAGGGGTTCTGGCTCCTACAATGAGCAGTTCTTC. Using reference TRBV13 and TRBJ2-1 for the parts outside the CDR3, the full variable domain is AAGVIQSPRHLIKEKRETATLKCYPIPRHDTVYWYQQGPGQDPQFLISFYEKMQSDKGSIPDRFSAQQFSDYHSELNMSSLELGDSALYFCASSVNRGSGSYNEQFFGPGTRLTVL.